One sample yielded the 3 T cell receptor beta chains listed below, sequenced in a study of low-dose radiotherapy and immunotherapy resistance in tumors. Covering alpha and beta chains, TRAV- and TRBV-specific primers were used for the first-strand cDNA. Both a constant-region primer and a V-primer adapter served to amplify TCRs across approximately 19 PCR cycles. TCRdb called the reads again in MiXCR, with one record for every CDR3 protein. The table has about 16,000 distinct CDR3 sequences, approximately 70% seen once. These receptors originate from a human donor with advanced metastatic prostate, ovarian, gallbladder or colorectal cancer (not recorded which). This table probably holds off-target reads from a library built for another chain.

The rearrangement uses TRBV19 and TRBJ2-1; D is uncertain. Trimming removed 5 bases from V and 5 bases from J, with 10 bases in between. The CDR3 is 13 amino acids. CDR1 is LNHDA and CDR2 is SQIVND in the germline V gene (reference sequence). Here the CDR3 DNA reads TGTGCCAGTAGTTGGGCTGGGGACAATGAGCAGTTCTTC. Encoded protein: CASSWAGDNEQFF.

This clonotype was seen only a few times. The chain employs TRBV20-1 and TRBJ2-7; a possible D gene is TRBD1 (5 bases). CDR1 is DFQATT, CDR2 SNEGSKA, per germline (reference sequence). CDR3 size: 15 residues. V was clipped by 6 bases and J by 7 bases, with 25 bases between them. This CDR3 reads CSANPRGPRDGEQYF. The CDR3, as DNA: TGCAGTGCCAACCCTAGGGGCCCCCGCGATGGGGAGCAGTACTTC.

CDR3 sequence reads: CASSVGPGQGNYGYTF. The CDR3 coding sequence is TGTGCCAGCAGCGTAGGACCAGGACAGGGGAACTATGGCTACACCTTC. The chain employs TRBV9 and TRBJ1-2; 9 bases map to TRBD1. The CDR3 spans 16 residues. The V gene end was trimmed by 0 bases and the J gene end by 2 bases; junction bases not matched to a gene: 5. From germline, CDR1 is SGDLS and CDR2 YYNGEE. Drawing the rest from reference TRBV9 and TRBJ1-2, the complete variable domain is DSGVTQTPKHLITATGQRVTLRCSPRSGDLSVYWYQQSLDQGLQFLIQYYNGEERAKGNILERFSAQQFPDLHSELNLSSLELGDSALYFCASSVGPGQGNYGYTFGSGTRLTVV.